This T cell receptor beta chain originates from a study of blood T cell repertoires in COVID-19. Assay: immunoSEQ multiplex PCR; the TCRdb copy retains only in-frame clones and omits some. The sample contains fewer than 140,000 clones, about 80% of which appear only once. Germline CDR1 and CDR2: SEHNR and FQNEAQ (reference sequence). Trimming removed 5 bases at V and 3 bases at J, with 20 bases between. The CDR3 is 16 amino acids. This clone was observed once. The rearrangement links TRBV7-9 to TRBJ2-7; possible D gene TRBD2, 5 bases. The TCR originated in a woman aged 55 to 70 with acute or convalescent COVID-19. Sequences were obtained from peripheral blood. In DNA form, the CDR3 reads TGTGCCAGCAGCAGAACGGGATCCGGGGAAGGCTACGAGCAGTACTTC. Translation gives CASSRTGSGEGYEQYF.